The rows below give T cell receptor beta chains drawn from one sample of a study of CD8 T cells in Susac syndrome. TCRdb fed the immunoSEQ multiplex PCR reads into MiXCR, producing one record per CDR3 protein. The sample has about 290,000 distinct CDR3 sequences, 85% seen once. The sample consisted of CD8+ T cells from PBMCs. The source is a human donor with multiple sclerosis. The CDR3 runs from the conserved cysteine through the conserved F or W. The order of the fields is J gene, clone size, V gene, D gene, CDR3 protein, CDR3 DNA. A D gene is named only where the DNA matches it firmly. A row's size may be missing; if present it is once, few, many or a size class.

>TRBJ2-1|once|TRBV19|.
CASSRAASVYNEQFF
TGTGCCAGTAGTAGGGCGGCTAGCGTGTACAATGAGCAGTTCTTC
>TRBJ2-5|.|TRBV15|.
CATSSGHQETQYF
TGTGCCACCAGCAGCGGTCACCAAGAGACCCAGTACTTC
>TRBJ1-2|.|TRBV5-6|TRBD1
CASSLGTANLYGYTF
TGTGCCAGCAGCCTCGGGACAGCAAACCTCTATGGCTACACCTTC
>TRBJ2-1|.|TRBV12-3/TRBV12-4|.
CASSSSWNEQFF
TGTGCCAGCAGCTCCTCGTGGAATGAGCAGTTCTTC
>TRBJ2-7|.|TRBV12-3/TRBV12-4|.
CASTQGTSEQYF
TGTGCCAGCACCCAAGGCACTTCCGAGCAGTACTTC
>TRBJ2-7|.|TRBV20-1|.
CSASRWLVNHYEQYF
TGCAGTGCTAGCCGTTGGTTGGTGAACCACTACGAGCAGTACTTC
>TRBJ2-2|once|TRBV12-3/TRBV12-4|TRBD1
CASSQGTGTGELFF
TGTGCCAGCAGCCAAGGGACAGGGACCGGGGAGCTGTTTTTT
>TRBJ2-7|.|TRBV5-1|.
CASSQGPREQYF
TGCGCCAGCAGCCAAGGCCCTCGCGAGCAGTACTTC
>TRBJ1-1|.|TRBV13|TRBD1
CASSLELGTGNTEAFF
TGTGCCAGCAGCTTAGAACTCGGGACAGGGAACACTGAAGCTTTCTTT
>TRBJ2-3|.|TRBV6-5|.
CASRILGGTDTQYF
TGTGCCAGCAGGATACTAGGGGGCACAGATACGCAGTATTTT
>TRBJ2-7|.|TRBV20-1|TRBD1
CSAHPGTGTIYEQYF
TGCAGTGCTCATCCCGGGACAGGCACTATCTACGAGCAGTACTTC
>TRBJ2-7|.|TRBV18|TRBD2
CASSRRGANYEQYF
TGTGCCAGCTCAAGGCGGGGGGCGAACTACGAGCAGTACTTC
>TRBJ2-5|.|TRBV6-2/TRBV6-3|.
CASSYPGQYQETQYF
TGTGCCAGCAGTTACCCGGGCCAGTACCAAGAGACCCAGTACTTC
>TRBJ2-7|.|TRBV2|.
CASSINRDHSYEQYF
TGTGCCAGCTCAATCAACCGGGACCACTCCTACGAGCAGTACTTC
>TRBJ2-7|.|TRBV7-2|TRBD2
CASSLARGAFSYEQYF
TGTGCCAGCAGCTTAGCGCGGGGGGCCTTCTCCTACGAGCAGTACTTC
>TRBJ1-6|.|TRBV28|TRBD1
CASSSAGTGRDNSPLHF
TGTGCCAGCAGTTCGGCCGGGACAGGGAGGGATAATTCACCCCTCCACTTT
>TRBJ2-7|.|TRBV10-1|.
CAQSQNLGSYEQYF
TGCGCCCAAAGTCAAAACCTCGGGTCCTACGAGCAGTACTTC
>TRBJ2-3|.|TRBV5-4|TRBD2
CASSPRTSPFGTDTQYF
TGTGCCAGCAGCCCCAGGACTAGCCCCTTTGGCACAGATACGCAGTATTTT
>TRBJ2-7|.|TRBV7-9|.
CASSLPGEYEQYF
TGTGCCAGCAGCTTACCGGGAGAATACGAGCAGTACTTC
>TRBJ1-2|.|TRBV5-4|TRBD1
CASSTGGDGYTF
TGTGCCAGCAGCACAGGGGGGGATGGCTACACCTTC
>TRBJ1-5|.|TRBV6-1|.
CASSPTAQFGKGQPQHF
TGTGCCAGCAGTCCCACCGCGCAGTTTGGCAAGGGCCAGCCCCAGCATTTT
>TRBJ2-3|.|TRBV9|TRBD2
CASSAGSSGTLSAQYF
TGTGCCAGCAGCGCAGGCTCCAGCGGGACCCTCTCTGCGCAGTATTTT
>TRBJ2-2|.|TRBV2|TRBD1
CASTDRVEAGELFF
TGTGCCAGCACCGACAGGGTGGAGGCCGGGGAGCTGTTTTTT
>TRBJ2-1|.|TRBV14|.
CASSQALTNEQFF
TGTGCCAGCAGCCAAGCATTGACAAATGAGCAGTTCTTC
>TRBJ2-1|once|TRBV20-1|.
CSARDLGATNYNEQFF
TGCAGTGCTAGAGATTTAGGCGCAACCAACTACAATGAGCAGTTCTTC
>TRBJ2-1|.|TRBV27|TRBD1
CASSPGRTGAYNEQFF
TGTGCCAGCAGCCCTGGGCGGACAGGGGCCTACAATGAGCAGTTCTTC
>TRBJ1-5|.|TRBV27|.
CASSLMGTSNQPQHF
TGTGCCAGCAGTTTGATGGGGACTAGCAATCAGCCCCAGCATTTT
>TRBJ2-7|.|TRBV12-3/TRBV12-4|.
CASSSTEGLPPYEQYF
TGTGCCAGCAGCTCGACCGAGGGGCTCCCTCCCTACGAGCAGTACTTC
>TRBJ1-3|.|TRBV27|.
CASRPSGNTIYF
TGTGCCAGCCGTCCCTCTGGAAACACCATATATTTT
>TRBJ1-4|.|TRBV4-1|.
CASSPDRPNEKLFF
TGCGCCAGCAGTCCAGACAGGCCCAATGAAAAACTGTTTTTT
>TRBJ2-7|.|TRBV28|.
CASSLYLERYEQYF
TGTGCCAGCAGTTTATACCTAGAAAGGTACGAGCAGTACTTC
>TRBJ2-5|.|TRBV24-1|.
CATSGLGAVETQYF
TGTGCCACCAGTGGTCTTGGGGCAGTGGAGACCCAGTACTTC
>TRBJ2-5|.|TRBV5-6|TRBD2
CASSFGLAGGWQETQYF
TGTGCCAGCAGCTTCGGACTAGCGGGAGGGTGGCAAGAGACCCAGTACTTC
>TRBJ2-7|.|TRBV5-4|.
CASSLGLVGAYEQYF
TGTGCCAGCAGCTTGGGTCTGGTCGGAGCCTACGAGCAGTACTTC
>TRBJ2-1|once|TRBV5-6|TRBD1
CASSLVPGQAYNEQFF
TGTGCCAGCAGCTTGGTCCCCGGACAGGCTTACAATGAGCAGTTCTTC
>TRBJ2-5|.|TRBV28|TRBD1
CASSQRQGTGETQYF
TGTGCCAGCAGTCAGAGACAGGGGACTGGGGAGACCCAGTACTTC
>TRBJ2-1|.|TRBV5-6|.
CASSPRTPNEQFF
TGTGCCAGCAGCCCTCGGACCCCCAATGAGCAGTTCTTC
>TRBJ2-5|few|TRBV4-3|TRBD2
CASSQERSGGRETQYF
TGCGCCAGCAGCCAAGAACGAAGCGGGGGGCGGGAGACCCAGTACTTC
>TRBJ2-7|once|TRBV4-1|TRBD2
CASSQEAGESYEQYF
TGCGCCAGCAGCCAAGAGGCGGGAGAGTCCTACGAGCAGTACTTC
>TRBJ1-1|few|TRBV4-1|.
CASSQDLGGFQEAFF
TGCGCCAGCAGCCAAGATCTGGGAGGATTTCAAGAAGCTTTCTTT
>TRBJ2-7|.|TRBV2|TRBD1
CASSEVTRDSTYEQYF
TGTGCCAGCAGTGAAGTCACCAGGGACAGCACCTACGAGCAGTACTTC
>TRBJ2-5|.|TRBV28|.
CASSWGEETQYF
TGTGCCAGCAGTTGGGGGGAAGAGACCCAGTACTTC
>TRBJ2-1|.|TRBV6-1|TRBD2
CASSQGGTQTSGIHNEQFF
TGTGCCAGCAGTCAGGGGGGCACTCAGACTAGCGGGATCCACAATGAGCAGTTCTTC
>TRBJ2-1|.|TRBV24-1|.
CATSEGTYNEQFF
TGTGCCACCAGTGAGGGGACTTACAATGAGCAGTTCTTC
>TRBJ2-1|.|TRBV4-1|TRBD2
CASSQRGSYNEQFF
TGTGCCAGCAGCCAGCGGGGATCCTACAATGAGCAGTTCTTC
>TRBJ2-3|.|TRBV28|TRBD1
CATNWYRGTDTQYF
TGTGCCACCAATTGGTACAGGGGTACAGATACGCAGTATTTT
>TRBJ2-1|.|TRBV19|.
CASSIGQGGHNEQFF
TGTGCCAGTAGTATTGGTCAGGGAGGCCACAATGAGCAGTTCTTC
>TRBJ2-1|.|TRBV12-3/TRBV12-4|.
CASRPGHQLSEQFF
TGTGCCAGCAGGCCGGGCCATCAATTGAGTGAGCAGTTCTTC
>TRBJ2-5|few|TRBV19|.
CASSAGETQYF
TGTGCCAGTAGCGCGGGAGAGACCCAGTACTTC
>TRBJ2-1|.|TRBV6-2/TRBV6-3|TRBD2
CASSYSWGGNEQFF
TGTGCCAGCAGTTACTCATGGGGAGGGAATGAGCAGTTCTTC
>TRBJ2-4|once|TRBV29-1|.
CSVAGTDPLKNIQYF
TGCAGCGTGGCCGGGACGGACCCGCTCAAAAACATTCAGTACTTC
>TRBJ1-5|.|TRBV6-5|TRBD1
CASSYRRAGGSNQPQHF
TGTGCCAGCAGTTACCGAAGGGCAGGGGGAAGCAATCAGCCCCAGCATTTT
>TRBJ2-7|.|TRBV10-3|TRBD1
CAISGWDRGVYEQYF
TGTGCCATCAGTGGTTGGGACAGGGGAGTATACGAGCAGTACTTC
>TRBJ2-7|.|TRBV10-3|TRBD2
CAISLAGVGYEQYF
TGTGCCATCAGTTTAGCGGGAGTTGGCTACGAGCAGTACTTC